This section outlines one T cell receptor beta chain sequence together with its context. The data were taken from a study of CD8 T cells in Susac syndrome. Sequencing targeted TCR beta in blood CD8+ and CD4+ T cells. Reverse transcription used about 0.5 to 1 ug RNA and random hexamers. Across 54 Vbeta and 13 Jbeta, TCR beta CDR3 was amplified with immunoSEQ multiplex PCR. TCRdb called the immunoSEQ multiplex PCR reads again in MiXCR, with one record for every CDR3 protein. The repertoire holds around 140,000 distinct CDR3 sequences, with approximately 79% as singletons. CDR1 is LGHNT and CDR2 is FRNRAP in the germline V gene. The CDR3 consists of 15 residues. Deletions cut 2 bases from V and 4 bases from J, with 12 bases between.

The sequence was collected from a human donor with multiple sclerosis. Sequences were obtained from CD8+ T cells from PBMCs. This sequence joins TRBV12-5 and TRBJ1-5; the D gene is possibly TRBD1 (5 bases). For the CDR3, the DNA is TGTGCTAGTGGTTTGTCACAGGTCGGAAATCAGCCCCAGCATTTT. Its protein is CASGLSQVGNQPQHF.